What follows are 23 T cell receptor beta chains derived from one specimen sequenced in a study of vaccination effects on CD4 cells after COVID-19. These TCRs are of unknown antigen specificity. Antigen-specific CD4+ T cells were expanded with viral peptide pools in the ViraFEST assay before sequencing. CD4+ T cell isolation took place after 10 days of culture. A positive SARS-CoV-2 PCR test fell between March and December 2020. Data came from immunoSEQ multiplex PCR; TCRdb stores just in-frame clones and leaves some out. Among about 40,000 clones, around 75% were seen once, and the ten largest hold 25% to 35%. Here the sequenced sample was CD4+ T cells from PBMCs cultured with a peptide pool, taken before COVID-19 vaccination. Source of these receptors: a human donor who had a prior SARS-CoV-2 infection.

The chain joins TRBV12-5 to TRBJ2-1, with 12 bases lining up with TRBD2. J gave up 0 bases and V 0 bases, and 12 bases lay outside the gene matches. This CDR3 contains 21 residues. Germline CDR1 is LGHNT and CDR2 is FRNRAP. This CDR3 is CASGLVPRWTSGASSYNEQFF. CDR3 sequence (DNA): TGTGCTAGTGGTTTGGTACCCCGGTGGACTAGCGGGGCCAGCTCCTACAATGAGCAGTTCTTC.

The chain is built from TRBV18 and TRBJ1-5, with 7 bases that match TRBD1. J was trimmed by 3 bases and V by 4 bases; bases with no gene match: 9. CDR3 length: 16 residues. CDR1 and CDR2 from the germline V gene are KGHSH and LQKENI. Here the CDR3 reads CASSRRQGGDNQPQHF. CDR3 in DNA: TGTGCCAGCTCACGAAGACAGGGTGGGGACAATCAGCCCCAGCATTTT.

The CDR3 here is CASSQLGEPYEQYF. The CDR3 nucleotides read TGTGCCAGCAGCCAGTTGGGAGAACCCTACGAGCAGTACTTC. The chain uses TRBV3-1 (or the pseudogene TRBV3-2) and TRBJ2-7; possibly TRBD2 for D (5 bases). Trimming removed 3 bases at V and 2 bases at J, with 11 bases between. Germline V CDR1 and CDR2: LGHDT, YNNKEL (reference sequence). This CDR3 has 14 residues.

This clone turned up a few times. V gene TRBV18 combines with J gene TRBJ2-5; possibly TRBD1 for D (6 bases). Germline loops: CDR1 KGHSH, CDR2 LQKENI. The CDR3 is made up of 13 amino acids. V was clipped by 5 bases and J by 4 bases, with 11 bases between them. CDR3 sequence (DNA): TGTGCCAGCTCAAAACAGACAGGAGAGACCCAGTACTTC. It codes for CASSKQTGETQYF.

V usage is TRBV9 and J usage is TRBJ1-2; 10 positions match TRBD1. V lost 4 bases to trimming and J lost 1 base; unmatched junction nucleotides: 10. This CDR3 is 17 amino acids long. Germline values: CDR1 SGDLS, CDR2 YYNGEE. The DNA of the CDR3 is TGTGCCAGCAGCCCCTACTCCGGACAGGGGGATAACTATGGCTACACCTTC. Translation: CASSPYSGQGDNYGYTF.

In this sample, this clone turned up a few times. The rearrangement uses TRBV11-3 and TRBJ2-1; TRBD2 matches 14 bases. V shed 5 bases and J 3 bases; nucleotides not matched to a gene: 3. The CDR3 runs to 16 residues. Per the germline V gene, CDR1 is SGHNT and CDR2 is YENEEA. The CDR3 bases are TGTGCCAGCAGCCGAGGGACTAGCGGGGGCTACAATGAGCAGTTCTTC. This codes for CASSRGTSGGYNEQFF.

This clone was counted a single time. The V gene is TRBV12-3 or TRBV12-4, the J gene TRBJ1-2, with D uncertain. Trimming removed 8 bases at V and 2 bases at J, with 12 bases between. The CDR3 is 13 residues long. The CDR3 region has the DNA TGTGCCAGCGGCCTCTATGAAAACTATGGCTACACCTTC. It translates to CASGLYENYGYTF.

This clone was observed a few times. The V gene is TRBV2, the J gene TRBJ1-5; D may be TRBD1 (5 bases). From germline, CDR1 is SNHLY and CDR2 FYNNEI. The CDR3 totals 14 residues. The germline V and J ends were trimmed by 3 bases and 0 bases, with 6 bases remaining between them. CDR3 residues: CASSDRDSNQPQHF. CDR3 nucleotides: TGTGCCAGCAGTGACAGGGATAGCAATCAGCCCCAGCATTTT.

This clone was seen more than once but under ten times. This chain uses TRBV4-2 with TRBJ2-3; 7 bases line up with TRBD2. The length of the CDR3 is 16 residues. Germline CDR1 is LGHNA and CDR2 is YNFKEQ. Trimming took 4 bases from V and 0 from J; bases not matched to a gene: 7. Here the CDR3 DNA reads TGTGCCAGCAGCCTCAACAGCGGGGCGAGCACAGATACGCAGTATTTT. It specifies CASSLNSGASTDTQYF.

This clone was counted between two and nine times. The V call is TRBV27, the J call TRBJ2-7, with D unclear. Germline V gene data show CDR1 as MNHEY and CDR2 as SMNVEV (reference sequence). V lost 2 bases and J lost 5, with 10 bases in between. CDR3 length: 13 residues. Here the CDR3 DNA reads TGTGCCAGCAGTTTACGGGTTACCCACGAGCAGTACTTC. Translation gives CASSLRVTHEQYF.

This clone was seen a handful of times. J is TRBJ1-6 and V is TRBV7-9; D may be TRBD1 (5 bases). Germline lookup yields CDR1 SEHNR and CDR2 FQNEAQ (reference sequence). Trimming stripped 4 bases from V and 6 bases from J, with 13 bases between. This CDR3 is 15 amino acids long. CDR3 protein: CASSSAGRPNSPLHF. In DNA form, the CDR3 reads TGTGCCAGCAGCTCGGCGGGACGGCCTAATTCACCCCTCCACTTT.

DNA for the CDR3: TGTGCCATCAGTGATTATGTGTATGGCGGGAACACCGGGGAGCTGTTTTTT. Protein sequence: CAISDYVYGGNTGELFF. The chain joins TRBV10-3 to TRBJ2-2; no reliable D call. The ends were cut back, 3 bases at V and 1 base at J, with 15 bases in the middle. The CDR3 length is 17 residues. CDR1 and CDR2 (germline): ENHRY, SYGVKD.

The chain links TRBV7-9 to TRBJ1-1; TRBD1 agrees at 7 bases. Germline CDR1 reads SEHNR; CDR2 reads FQNEAQ (reference sequence). The CDR3 contains 13 residues. V was pared by 5 bases and J by 6 bases, with 6 bases of the junction left unmatched. Here the CDR3 reads CASSQTTGAEAFF. The DNA of the CDR3 is TGTGCCAGCAGCCAAACTACAGGGGCTGAAGCTTTCTTT.

This clone was found once. The CDR3 DNA sequence: TGTGCCAGCAGTTACCGAAGAACTCAGGGGATGTATCAGCCCCAGCATTTT. The encoded protein is CASSYRRTQGMYQPQHF. The V gene is TRBV6-2 or TRBV6-3, the J gene TRBJ1-5; TRBD1 is a possible D gene (6 bases). The CDR3 runs 17 residues. Germline values: CDR1 MNHEY, CDR2 SVGEGT. Trimming removed 2 bases from V and 5 bases from J, with 19 bases in between.

J is TRBJ2-3 and V is TRBV27; tentatively, D is TRBD2 (7 bases). This CDR3 has 13 amino acids. Germline values: CDR1 MNHEY, CDR2 SMNVEV (reference sequence). V was clipped by 7 bases and J by 6 bases, with 14 bases between them. The CDR3 nucleotides are TGTGCCAGCAAACCGGGGGGCCCGGATACGCAGTATTTT. Amino acid sequence: CASKPGGPDTQYF.

The chain carries TRBV6-5 and TRBJ1-5; D is uncertain. Trimming cost V 5 bases and J 1 base, with 12 bases left between them. Germline V gives CDR1 MNHEY, CDR2 SVGAGI. This CDR3 is built from 15 residues. The CDR3 loop reads CASSPSRGSNQPQHF. CDR3 sequence (DNA): TGTGCCAGCAGTCCAAGCCGGGGAAGCAATCAGCCCCAGCATTTT.

The chain employs TRBV2 and TRBJ1-1; TRBD1 aligns across 10 bases. V lost 5 bases, J lost 5 bases, and 5 bases stayed unmatched. Looked up from germline, CDR1 is SNHLY and CDR2 is FYNNEI. CDR3 length: 14 amino acids. The chain's CDR3 is CASSRQGARTEAFF. The CDR3 DNA reads TGTGCCAGCAGTCGACAGGGGGCGAGGACTGAAGCTTTCTTT.

CDR3: CASKVTREGVGTYEQYF. CDR3 bases: TGCGCCAGCAAGGTCACTCGTGAGGGAGTCGGGACCTACGAGCAGTACTTC. V and J are TRBV10-1 and TRBJ2-7, with D possibly TRBD2 on 5 matching bases. Trimming stripped 7 bases from V and 2 bases from J, with 24 bases between. The germline V gene has CDR1 WNHNN and CDR2 SYGVQD (reference sequence). The length of the CDR3 is 17 residues.

CDR3 sequence reads: CASSLPAGTSGRQDTQYF. In DNA form, the CDR3 reads TGTGCCAGCAGTTTACCGGCCGGGACTAGCGGGAGGCAAGATACGCAGTATTTT. The chain carries TRBV27 and TRBJ2-3, with 15 bases fitting TRBD2. Germline V gene sequence: CDR1 MNHEY, CDR2 SMNVEV (reference sequence). The length of the CDR3 is 18 residues. Unmatched junction bases numbered 8, after V lost 2 bases and J lost 5 bases.

V is TRBV6-4 and J is TRBJ1-6; D not resolved. This CDR3 region has 14 residues. Germline-derived CDR1 and CDR2 are MRHNA and SNTAGT. V lost 4 bases and J lost 12, with 16 bases in between. The CDR3 coding sequence is TGTGCCAGCAGTGTTGGAATACGGAATGGACCCCTCCACTTT. Its protein product is CASSVGIRNGPLHF.

This clone was observed a handful of times. The chain carries TRBV11-3 and TRBJ2-2; D ambiguous. With 3 bases removed from V and 4 bases from J, the gap between germline ends came to 9 bases. The CDR3 runs to 14 residues. The germline gives CDR1 SGHNT, CDR2 YENEEA. The CDR3 is CASSFTSGTGELFF. The CDR3 nucleotides are TGTGCCAGCAGCTTCACAAGTGGCACCGGGGAGCTGTTTTTT. The entire variable domain, with the rest obtained from reference TRBV11-3 and TRBJ2-2, is as follows: EAGVVQSPRYKIIEKKQPVAFWCNPISGHNTLYWYLQNLGQGPELLIRYENEEAVDDSQLPKDRFSAERLKGVDSTLKIQPAELGDSAVYLCASSFTSGTGELFFGEGSRLTVL.

This clone ranks as medium-sized. The chain links TRBV2 to TRBJ2-1; D may correspond to TRBD1 or TRBD2 (5 bases each). V was pared by 8 bases and J by 6 bases, with 5 bases between. The CDR3 covers 10 residues. Germline CDR1 SNHLY, CDR2 FYNNEI. The CDR3 bases are TGTGCCAGCGGGGGCAATGAGCAGTTCTTC. Translating it yields CASGGNEQFF.

The chain recombines TRBV6-4 with TRBJ2-1, with 12 bases lining up with TRBD2. This CDR3 contains 16 residues. V shed 0 bases, J shed 6 bases, and the junction held 3 bases outside the gene matches. Germline values: CDR1 MRHNA, CDR2 SNTAGT. The CDR3 sequence: CASSDSATSGSNEQFF. In nucleotides, the CDR3 is TGTGCCAGCAGTGACTCCGCGACTAGCGGGAGCAATGAGCAGTTCTTC.